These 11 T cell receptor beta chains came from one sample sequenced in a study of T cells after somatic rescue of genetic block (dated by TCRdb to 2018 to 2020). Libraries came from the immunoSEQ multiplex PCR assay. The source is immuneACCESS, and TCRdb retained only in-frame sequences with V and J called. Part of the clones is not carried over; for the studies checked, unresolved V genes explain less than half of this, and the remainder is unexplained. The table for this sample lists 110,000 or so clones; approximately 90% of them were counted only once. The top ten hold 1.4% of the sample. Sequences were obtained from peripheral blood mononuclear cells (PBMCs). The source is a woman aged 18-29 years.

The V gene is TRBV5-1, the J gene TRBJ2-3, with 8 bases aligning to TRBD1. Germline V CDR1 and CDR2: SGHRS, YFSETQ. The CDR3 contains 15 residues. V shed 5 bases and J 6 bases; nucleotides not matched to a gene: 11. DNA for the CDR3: TGCGCCAGCAGACATACGGACAGGGTTTGGGATACGCAGTATTTT. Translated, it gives CASRHTDRVWDTQYF.

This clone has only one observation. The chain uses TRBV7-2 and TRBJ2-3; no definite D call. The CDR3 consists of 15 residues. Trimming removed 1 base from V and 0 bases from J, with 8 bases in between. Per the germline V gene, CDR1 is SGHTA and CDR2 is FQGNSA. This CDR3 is CASSLVPASTDTQYF. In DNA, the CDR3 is TGTGCCAGCAGCTTAGTACCGGCTAGCACAGATACGCAGTATTTT. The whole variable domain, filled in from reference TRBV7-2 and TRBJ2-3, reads GAGVSQSPSNKVTEKGKDVELRCDPISGHTALYWYRQSLGQGLEFLIYFQGNSAPDKSGLPSDRFSAERTGGSVSTLTIQRTQQEDSAVYLCASSLVPASTDTQYFGPGTRLTVL.

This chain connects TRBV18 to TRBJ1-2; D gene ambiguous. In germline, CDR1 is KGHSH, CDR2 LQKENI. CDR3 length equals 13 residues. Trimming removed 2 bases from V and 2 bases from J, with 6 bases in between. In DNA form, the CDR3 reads TGTGCCAGCTCACCAACGCGAAACTATGGCTACACCTTC. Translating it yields CASSPTRNYGYTF.

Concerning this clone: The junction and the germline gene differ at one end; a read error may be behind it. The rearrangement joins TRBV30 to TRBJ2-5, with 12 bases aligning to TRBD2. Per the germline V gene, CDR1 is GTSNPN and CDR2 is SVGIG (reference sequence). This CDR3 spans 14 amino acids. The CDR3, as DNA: TGTGCCGGGAGGCTAGCGGGGGGGAGAGAGACCCAGTACTTC. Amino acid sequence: CAGRLAGGRETQYF.

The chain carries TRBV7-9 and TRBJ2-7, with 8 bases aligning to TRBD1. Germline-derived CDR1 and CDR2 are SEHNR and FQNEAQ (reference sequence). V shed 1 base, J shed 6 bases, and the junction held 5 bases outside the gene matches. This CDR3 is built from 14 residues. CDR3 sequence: CASSLEGRGLEQYF. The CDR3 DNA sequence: TGTGCCAGCAGCTTAGAGGGCAGGGGGCTCGAGCAGTACTTC. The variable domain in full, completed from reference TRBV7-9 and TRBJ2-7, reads DTGVSQNPRHKITKRGQNVTFRCDPISEHNRLYWYRQTLGQGPEFLTYFQNEAQLEKSRLLSDRFSAERPKGSFSTLEIQRTEQGDSAMYLCASSLEGRGLEQYFGPGTRLTVT.

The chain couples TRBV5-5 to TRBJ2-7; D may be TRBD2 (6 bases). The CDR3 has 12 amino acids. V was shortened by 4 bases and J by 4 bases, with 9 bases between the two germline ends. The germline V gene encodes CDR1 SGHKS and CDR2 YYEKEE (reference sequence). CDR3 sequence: CASSGGTYEQYF. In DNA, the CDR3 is TGTGCCAGCAGCGGGGGGACGTACGAGCAGTACTTC.

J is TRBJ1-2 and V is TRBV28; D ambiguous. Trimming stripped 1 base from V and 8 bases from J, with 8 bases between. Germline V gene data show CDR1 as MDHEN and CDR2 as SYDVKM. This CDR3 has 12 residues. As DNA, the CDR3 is TGTGCCAGCAGTTTATCGGGGAGCGGCTACACCTTC. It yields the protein CASSLSGSGYTF.

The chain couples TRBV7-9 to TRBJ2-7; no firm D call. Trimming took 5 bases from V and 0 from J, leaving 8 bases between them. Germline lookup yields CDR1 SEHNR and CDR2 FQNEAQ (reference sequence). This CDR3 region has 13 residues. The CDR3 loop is CASSPPASYEQYF. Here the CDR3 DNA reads TGTGCCAGCAGCCCTCCTGCCTCCTACGAGCAGTACTTC.

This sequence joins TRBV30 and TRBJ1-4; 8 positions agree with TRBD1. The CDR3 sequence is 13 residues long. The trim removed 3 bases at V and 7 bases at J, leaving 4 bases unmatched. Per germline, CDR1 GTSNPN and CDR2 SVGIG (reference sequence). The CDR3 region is CAWSSGQGEKLFF. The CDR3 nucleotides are TGTGCCTGGAGCTCTGGACAGGGTGAAAAACTGTTTTTT.

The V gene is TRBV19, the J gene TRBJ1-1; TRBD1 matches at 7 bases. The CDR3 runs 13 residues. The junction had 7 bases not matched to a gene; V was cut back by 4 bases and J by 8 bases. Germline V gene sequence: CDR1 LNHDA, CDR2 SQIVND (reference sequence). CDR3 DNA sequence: TGTGCCAGTAGTAAGGCTGGACAGGACGAAGCTTTCTTT. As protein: CASSKAGQDEAFF.

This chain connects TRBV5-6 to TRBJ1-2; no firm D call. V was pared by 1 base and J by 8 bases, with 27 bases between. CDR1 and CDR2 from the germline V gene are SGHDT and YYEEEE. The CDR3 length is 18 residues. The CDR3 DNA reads TGTGCCAGCAGCTTGAACGGCCCCACAGTTTTGTCGACCCCGGGCTACACCTTC. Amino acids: CASSLNGPTVLSTPGYTF.